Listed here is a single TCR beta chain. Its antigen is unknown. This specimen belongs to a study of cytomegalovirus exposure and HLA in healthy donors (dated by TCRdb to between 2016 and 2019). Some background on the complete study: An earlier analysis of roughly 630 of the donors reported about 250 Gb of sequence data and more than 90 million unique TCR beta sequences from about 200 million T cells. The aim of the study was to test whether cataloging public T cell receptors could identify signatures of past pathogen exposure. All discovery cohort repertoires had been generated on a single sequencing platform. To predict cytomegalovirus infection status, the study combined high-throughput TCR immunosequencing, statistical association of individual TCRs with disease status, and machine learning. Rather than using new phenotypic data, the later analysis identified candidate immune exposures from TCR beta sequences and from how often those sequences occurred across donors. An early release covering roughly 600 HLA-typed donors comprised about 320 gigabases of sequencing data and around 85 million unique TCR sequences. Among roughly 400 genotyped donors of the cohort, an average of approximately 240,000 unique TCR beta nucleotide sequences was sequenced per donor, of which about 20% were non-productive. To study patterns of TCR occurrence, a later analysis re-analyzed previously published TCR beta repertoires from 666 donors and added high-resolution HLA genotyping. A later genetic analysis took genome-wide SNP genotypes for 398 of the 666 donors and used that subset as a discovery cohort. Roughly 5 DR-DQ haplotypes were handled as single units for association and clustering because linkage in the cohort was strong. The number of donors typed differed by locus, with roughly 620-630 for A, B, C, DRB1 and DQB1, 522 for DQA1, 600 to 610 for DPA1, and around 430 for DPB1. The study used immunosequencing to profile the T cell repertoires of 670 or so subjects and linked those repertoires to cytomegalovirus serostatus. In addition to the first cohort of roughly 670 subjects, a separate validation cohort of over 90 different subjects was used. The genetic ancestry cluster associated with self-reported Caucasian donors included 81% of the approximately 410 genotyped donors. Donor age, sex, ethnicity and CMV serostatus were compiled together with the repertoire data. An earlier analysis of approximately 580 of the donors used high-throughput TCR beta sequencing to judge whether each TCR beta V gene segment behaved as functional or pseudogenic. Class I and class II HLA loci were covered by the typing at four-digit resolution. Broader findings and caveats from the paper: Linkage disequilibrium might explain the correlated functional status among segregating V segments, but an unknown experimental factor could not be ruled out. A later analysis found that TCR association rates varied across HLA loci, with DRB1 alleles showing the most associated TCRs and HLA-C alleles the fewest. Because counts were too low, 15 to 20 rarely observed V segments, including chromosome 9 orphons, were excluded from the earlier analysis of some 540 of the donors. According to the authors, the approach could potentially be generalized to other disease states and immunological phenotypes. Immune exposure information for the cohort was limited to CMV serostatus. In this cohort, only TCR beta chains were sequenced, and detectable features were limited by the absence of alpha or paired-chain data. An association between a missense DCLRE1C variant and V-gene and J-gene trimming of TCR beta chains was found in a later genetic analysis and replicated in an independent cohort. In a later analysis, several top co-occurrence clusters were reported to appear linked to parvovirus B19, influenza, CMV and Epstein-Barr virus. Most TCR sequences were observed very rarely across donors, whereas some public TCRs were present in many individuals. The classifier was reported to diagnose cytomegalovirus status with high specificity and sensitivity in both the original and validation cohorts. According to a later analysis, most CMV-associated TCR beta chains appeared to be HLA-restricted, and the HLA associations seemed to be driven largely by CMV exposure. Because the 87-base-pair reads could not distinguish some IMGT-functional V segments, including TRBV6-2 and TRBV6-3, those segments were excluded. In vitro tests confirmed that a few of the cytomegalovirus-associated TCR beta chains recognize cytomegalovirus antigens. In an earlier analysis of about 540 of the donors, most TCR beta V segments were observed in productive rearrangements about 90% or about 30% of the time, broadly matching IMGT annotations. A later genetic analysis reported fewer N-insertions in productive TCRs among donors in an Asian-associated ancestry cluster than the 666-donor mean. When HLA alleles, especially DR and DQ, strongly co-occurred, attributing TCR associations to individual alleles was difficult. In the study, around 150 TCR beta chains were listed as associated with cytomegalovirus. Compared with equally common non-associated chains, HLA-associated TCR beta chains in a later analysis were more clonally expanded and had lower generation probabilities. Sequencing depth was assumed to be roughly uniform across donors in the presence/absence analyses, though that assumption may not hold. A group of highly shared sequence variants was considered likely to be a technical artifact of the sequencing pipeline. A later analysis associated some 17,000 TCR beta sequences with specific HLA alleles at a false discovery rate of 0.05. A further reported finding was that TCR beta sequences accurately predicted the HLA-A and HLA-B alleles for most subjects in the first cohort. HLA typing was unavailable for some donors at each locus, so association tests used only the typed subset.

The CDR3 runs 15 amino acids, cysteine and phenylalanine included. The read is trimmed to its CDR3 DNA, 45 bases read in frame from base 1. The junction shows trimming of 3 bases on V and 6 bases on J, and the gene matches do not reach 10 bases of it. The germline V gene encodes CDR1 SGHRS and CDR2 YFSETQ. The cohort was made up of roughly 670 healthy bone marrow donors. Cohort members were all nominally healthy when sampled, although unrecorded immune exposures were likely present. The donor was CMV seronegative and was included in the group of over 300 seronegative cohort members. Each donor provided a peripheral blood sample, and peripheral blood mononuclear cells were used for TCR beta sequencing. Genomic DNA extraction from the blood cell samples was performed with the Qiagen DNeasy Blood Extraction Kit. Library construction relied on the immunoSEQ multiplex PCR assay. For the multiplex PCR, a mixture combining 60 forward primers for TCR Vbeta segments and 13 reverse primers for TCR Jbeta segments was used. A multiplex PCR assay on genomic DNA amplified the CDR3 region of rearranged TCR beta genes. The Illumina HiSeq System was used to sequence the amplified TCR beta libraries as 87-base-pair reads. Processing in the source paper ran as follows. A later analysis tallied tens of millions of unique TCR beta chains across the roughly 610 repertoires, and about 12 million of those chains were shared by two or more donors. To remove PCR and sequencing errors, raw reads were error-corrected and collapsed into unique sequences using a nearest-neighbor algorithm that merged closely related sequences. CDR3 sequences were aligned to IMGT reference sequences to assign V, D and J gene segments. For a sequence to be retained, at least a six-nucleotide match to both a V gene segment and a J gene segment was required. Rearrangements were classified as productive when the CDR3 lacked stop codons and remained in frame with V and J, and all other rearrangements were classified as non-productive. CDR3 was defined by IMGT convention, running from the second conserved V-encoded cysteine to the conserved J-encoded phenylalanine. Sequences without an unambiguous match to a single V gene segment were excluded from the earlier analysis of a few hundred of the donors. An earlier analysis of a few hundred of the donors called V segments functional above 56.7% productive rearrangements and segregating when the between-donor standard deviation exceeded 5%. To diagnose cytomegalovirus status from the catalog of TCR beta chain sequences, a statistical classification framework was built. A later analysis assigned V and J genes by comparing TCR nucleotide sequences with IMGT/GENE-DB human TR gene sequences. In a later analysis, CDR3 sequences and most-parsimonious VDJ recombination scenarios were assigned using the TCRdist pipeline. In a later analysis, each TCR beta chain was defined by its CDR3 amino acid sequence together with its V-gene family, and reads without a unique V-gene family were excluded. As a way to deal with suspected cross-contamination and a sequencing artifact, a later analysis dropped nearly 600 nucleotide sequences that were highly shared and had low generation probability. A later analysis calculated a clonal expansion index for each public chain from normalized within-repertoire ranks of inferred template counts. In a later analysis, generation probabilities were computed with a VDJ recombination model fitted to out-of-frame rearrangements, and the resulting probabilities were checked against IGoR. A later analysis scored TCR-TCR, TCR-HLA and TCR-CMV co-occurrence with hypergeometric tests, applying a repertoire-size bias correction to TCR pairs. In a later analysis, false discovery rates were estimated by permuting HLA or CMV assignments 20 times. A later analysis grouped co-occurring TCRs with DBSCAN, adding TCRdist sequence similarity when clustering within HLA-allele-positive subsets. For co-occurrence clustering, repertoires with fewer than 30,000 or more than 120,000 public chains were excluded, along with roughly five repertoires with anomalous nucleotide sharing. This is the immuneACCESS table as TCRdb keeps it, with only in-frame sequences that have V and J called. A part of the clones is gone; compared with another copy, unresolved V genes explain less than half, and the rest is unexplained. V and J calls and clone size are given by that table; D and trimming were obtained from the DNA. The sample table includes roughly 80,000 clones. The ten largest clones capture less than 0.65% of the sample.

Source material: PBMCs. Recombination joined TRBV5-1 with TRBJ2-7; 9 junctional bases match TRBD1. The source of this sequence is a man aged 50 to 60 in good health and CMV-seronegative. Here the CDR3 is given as CASSSISGTGSEQYF. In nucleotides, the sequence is TGCGCCAGCAGCTCGATCTCCGGGACAGGGTCCGAGCAGTACTTC.